The 21 T cell receptor beta chains presented below share a single source sample, sequenced in a study of blood T cell repertoires in COVID-19. Generated by immunoSEQ multiplex PCR, the TCRdb table keeps only in-frame clones and is missing some. The sample lists hundreds of thousands of clones, roughly 85% occurring once. The source material was peripheral blood. Receptors were obtained from a man aged 45-65 years with active or convalescent COVID-19.

V is TRBV6-2 or TRBV6-3 and J is TRBJ2-7; 13 positions agree with TRBD2. The germline V gene encodes CDR1 MNHEY and CDR2 SVGEGT. The CDR3 runs 16 residues. The junction had 2 bases not matched to a gene; V was cut back by 0 bases and J by 3 bases. Here the CDR3 reads CASSYSGTSGNYEQYF. The CDR3 DNA follows: TGTGCCAGCAGTTACTCAGGGACTAGCGGGAACTACGAGCAGTACTTC.

This clone was detected only once. The chain combines TRBV19 with TRBJ1-5; no clear D gene. V was shortened by 4 bases and J by 4 bases, with 8 bases between the two germline ends. CDR1 and CDR2 (germline): LNHDA, SQIVND (reference sequence). CDR3 length equals 13 residues. CDR3 nucleotides: TGTGCCAGTAGTAAGTCCGGGAATCAGCCCCAGCATTTT. Translating it yields CASSKSGNQPQHF.

The count of this clone is one. CDR3: CASSLLPGTGTGDYGYTF. CDR3 DNA sequence: TGTGCCAGCTCACTTCTCCCCGGGACCGGGACGGGGGACTATGGCTACACCTTC. This chain uses TRBV18 with TRBJ1-2, with a possible D match to TRBD1 (5 bases). CDR1 and CDR2 (germline): KGHSH, LQKENI. The CDR3 sequence is 18 residues long. V was cut by 4 bases and J by 3 bases, with 24 bases left in between.

The chain employs TRBV12-3 or TRBV12-4 and TRBJ1-1; 8 bases fit TRBD1. The ends lost 7 bases at V and 7 bases at J; junction bases unmatched: 8. The CDR3 length is 13 residues. The CDR3 protein is CASIGQGLVEAFF. The CDR3 region has the DNA TGTGCCAGCATCGGACAGGGCCTGGTTGAAGCTTTCTTT.

V is TRBV28 and J is TRBJ2-1; 10 nucleotides agree with TRBD2. V lost 4 bases, J lost 2 bases, and 5 bases stayed unmatched. Germline V gene lookup returns CDR1 MDHEN and CDR2 SYDVKM. This CDR3 has 16 amino acids. The CDR3: CASSSSAGGAYNEQFF. CDR3 sequence (DNA): TGTGCCAGCAGTTCCTCAGCGGGAGGGGCCTACAATGAGCAGTTCTTC.

The gene calls are TRBV7-9 and TRBJ2-7; possible D gene TRBD1, 5 bases. CDR3 length: 14 residues. Trimming took off 2 bases at V and 2 bases at J, with 10 bases between the two ends. Germline lookup yields CDR1 SEHNR and CDR2 FQNEAQ (reference sequence). CDR3 sequence (DNA): TGTGCCAGCAGCTTACAGGGCGGAGCCTACGAGCAGTACTTC. Its protein product is CASSLQGGAYEQYF.

This clone appeared a single time. This sample also contains other DNA sequences that code for the same CDR3. The V call is TRBV5-1, the J call TRBJ1-2, with 9 bases lining up with TRBD1. V shed 4 bases, J shed 3 bases, and the junction held 4 bases outside the gene matches. The CDR3 spans 14 residues. CDR1 and CDR2 from the germline V gene are SGHRS and YFSETQ. The CDR3 nucleotides read TGCGCCAGCAGCCCGACAGGGGGGGACTATGGCTACACCTTC. As protein: CASSPTGGDYGYTF.

The J gene is TRBJ1-4, the V gene TRBV28, with TRBD1 identical over 10 bases. Germline lookup yields CDR1 MDHEN and CDR2 SYDVKM. CDR3 size: 17 residues. Trimming cost V 5 bases and J 7 bases; bases outside gene matches: 13. The DNA for the CDR3 is TGTGCCAGCAGTCGTATCCGGGACAGGGGTCGGGGTGAAAAACTGTTTTTT. This codes for CASSRIRDRGRGEKLFF.

V gene TRBV5-1 combines with J gene TRBJ2-3; maybe TRBD2 (5 bases). The CDR3 loop spans 15 amino acids. V lost 4 bases and J 2 bases, leaving 14 bases between the germline ends. In germline, CDR1 is SGHRS, CDR2 YFSETQ. The CDR3 nucleotides are TGCGCCAGCAGCCTGAGCGGAATACTCACAGATACGCAGTATTTT. Translation: CASSLSGILTDTQYF.

V usage is TRBV9 and J usage is TRBJ2-2; D is ambiguous. V gave up 1 base and J gave up 3 bases, with 13 bases separating them. Germline CDR1 is SGDLS and CDR2 is YYNGEE. The CDR3 is made up of 16 amino acids. In nucleotides, the CDR3 is TGTGCCAGCAGCGTACGGCTCGCGGCCGACACCGGGGAGCTGTTTTTT. This codes for CASSVRLAADTGELFF.

This clone was seen a few times. V is TRBV7-2 and J is TRBJ1-2; a possible D gene is TRBD1 (5 bases). The V gene's germline CDR1 is SGHTA and CDR2 FQGNSA. Trimming cost V 2 bases and J 2 bases, with 9 bases left between them. This CDR3 has 14 residues. CDR3 bases: TGTGCCAGCAGCTTAACCGGGGGAAACTATGGCTACACCTTC. This sequence encodes CASSLTGGNYGYTF.

The gene calls are TRBV9 and TRBJ1-1, with 8 nucleotides matching TRBD1. CDR1 is SGDLS and CDR2 is YYNGEE in the germline V gene. V lost 0 bases to trimming and J lost 7 bases; unmatched junction nucleotides: 2. The CDR3 loop spans 13 amino acids. Here the CDR3 DNA reads TGTGCCAGCAGCGTAGCCGGGACAGGTGAAGCTTTCTTT. Translating it yields CASSVAGTGEAFF. Complete variable domain (other parts from reference TRBV9 and TRBJ1-1): DSGVTQTPKHLITATGQRVTLRCSPRSGDLSVYWYQQSLDQGLQFLIQYYNGEERAKGNILERFSAQQFPDLHSELNLSSLELGDSALYFCASSVAGTGEAFFGQGTRLTVV.

DNA of the CDR3: TGCAGCTCAACTAGCGGGAGCACAGATACGCAGTATTTT. The encoded protein is CSSTSGSTDTQYF. The rearrangement uses TRBV29-1 and TRBJ2-3, with TRBD2 matching 9 bases. The V gene end was trimmed by 8 bases and the J gene end by 0 bases; junction bases not matched to a gene: 3. From germline, CDR1 is SQVTM and CDR2 ANQGSEA. This CDR3 spans 13 amino acids.

This chain uses TRBV28 with TRBJ1-5, with D tentatively TRBD1 (5 bases). Trimming shortened V by 10 bases and J by 2 bases, and 15 bases separated the two germline ends. Germline V gives CDR1 MDHEN, CDR2 SYDVKM. CDR3 size: 14 residues. The chain's CDR3 is CANSGGVGNQPQHF. The CDR3, as DNA: TGTGCCAATTCGGGGGGTGTTGGCAATCAGCCCCAGCATTTT.

This clone has only a few counts. The chain combines TRBV27 with TRBJ2-5, with 8 bases that match TRBD1. This CDR3 has 15 residues. CDR1 is MNHEY and CDR2 is SMNVEV in the germline V gene (reference sequence). V lost 5 bases to trimming and J lost 5 bases; unmatched junction nucleotides: 10. In nucleotides, the CDR3 is TGTGCCAGCAGTCGGCAGGGGGCTCGAGGGGAGACCCAGTACTTC. This translates into CASSRQGARGETQYF.

This clone was observed a few times. The rearrangement links TRBV30 to TRBJ2-7, with a tentative D call TRBD2 (7 bases). The CDR3 runs to 15 residues. V was shortened by 5 bases and J by 2 bases, with 19 bases between the two germline ends. Germline V lookup: CDR1 GTSNPN, CDR2 SVGIG (reference sequence). Written as DNA, the CDR3 is TGTGCCTGGGGCCGGGGGGCAGGGGTCACCTACGAGCAGTACTTC. Protein: CAWGRGAGVTYEQYF.

V usage is TRBV18 and J usage is TRBJ1-4; possible D gene TRBD1, 6 bases. Germline CDR1 KGHSH, CDR2 LQKENI. CDR3 length equals 16 residues. Trimming stripped 3 bases from V and 6 bases from J, with 17 bases between. The CDR3 region is CASSPRDNAADEKLFF. The CDR3 region has the DNA TGTGCCAGCTCACCCCGGGACAATGCCGCGGATGAAAAACTGTTTTTT.

The J gene is TRBJ2-3, the V gene TRBV7-2; D may be TRBD2 (5 bases). V was pared by 6 bases and J by 4 bases, with 20 bases between. The CDR3 has 16 amino acids. Germline lookup yields CDR1 SGHTA and CDR2 FQGNSA. CDR3 sequence: CASRGSNLPGADTQYF. The CDR3 DNA follows: TGTGCCAGCAGGGGGAGCAACCTTCCGGGCGCAGATACGCAGTATTTT.

V gene TRBV7-2 combines with J gene TRBJ2-7; weak D call: TRBD2 (5 bases). Germline CDR1 SGHTA, CDR2 FQGNSA. V was cut by 5 bases and J by 0 bases, with 20 bases left in between. CDR3 length: 17 amino acids. The CDR3 DNA follows: TGTGCCAGCAGCCCAGGACTCGGACGGCTAAGCTCCTACGAGCAGTACTTC. Amino acids: CASSPGLGRLSSYEQYF.

In this sample, this clone turned up once. The same CDR3 is also encoded by other DNA sequences in this sample. The DNA for the CDR3 is TGTGCCAGCAGCCTGACAGGGGGCAATGAGCAGTTCTTC. Protein product: CASSLTGGNEQFF. V and J are TRBV5-4 and TRBJ2-1, with TRBD1 matching 9 bases. In germline, CDR1 is SGHNT, CDR2 YYREEE (reference sequence). Trimming cost V 4 bases and J 6 bases; bases outside gene matches: 2. The CDR3 consists of 13 residues.

This clone was observed once. The rearrangement links TRBV5-6 to TRBJ2-7; D unresolved. The CDR3 extends over 14 amino acids. Germline assignment: CDR1 SGHDT and CDR2 YYEEEE. V dropped 0 bases and J dropped 0 bases, with 7 bases sitting between them. In DNA form, the CDR3 reads TGTGCCAGCAGCTTGGCAGGCGCCTCCTACGAGCAGTACTTC. Its protein is CASSLAGASYEQYF.